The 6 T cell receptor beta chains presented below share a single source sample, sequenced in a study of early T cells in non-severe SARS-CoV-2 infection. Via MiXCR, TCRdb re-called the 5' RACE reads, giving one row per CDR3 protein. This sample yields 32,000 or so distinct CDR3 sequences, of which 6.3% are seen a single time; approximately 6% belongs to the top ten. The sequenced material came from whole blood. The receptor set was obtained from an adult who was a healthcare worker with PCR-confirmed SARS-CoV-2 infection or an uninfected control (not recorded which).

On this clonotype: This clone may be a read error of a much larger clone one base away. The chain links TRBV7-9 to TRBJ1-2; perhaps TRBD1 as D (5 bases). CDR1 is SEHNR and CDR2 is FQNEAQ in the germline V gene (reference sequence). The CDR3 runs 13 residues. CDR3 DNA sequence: TGTGCCAGCAGCGTCGGGACTTCCTATGGCAACACCTTC. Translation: CASSVGTSYGNTF.

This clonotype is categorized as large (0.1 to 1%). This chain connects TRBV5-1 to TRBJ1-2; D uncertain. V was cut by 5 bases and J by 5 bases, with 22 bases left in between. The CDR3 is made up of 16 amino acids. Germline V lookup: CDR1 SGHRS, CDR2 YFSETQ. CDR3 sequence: CASRPLRRSLRYGYTF. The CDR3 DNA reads TGCGCCAGCAGACCCTTGAGGCGGTCCCTCCGGTATGGCTACACCTTC.

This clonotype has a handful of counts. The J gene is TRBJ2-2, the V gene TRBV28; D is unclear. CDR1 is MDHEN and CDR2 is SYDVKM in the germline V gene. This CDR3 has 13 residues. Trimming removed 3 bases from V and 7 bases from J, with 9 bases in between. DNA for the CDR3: TGTGCCAGCAGTTTTCATCGTGGCGGGGAGCTGTTTTTT. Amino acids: CASSFHRGGELFF.

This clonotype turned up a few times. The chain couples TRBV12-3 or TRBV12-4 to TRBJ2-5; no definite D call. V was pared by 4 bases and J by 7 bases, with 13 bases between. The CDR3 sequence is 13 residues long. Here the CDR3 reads CASSSDPPSTQYF. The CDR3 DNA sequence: TGTGCCAGCAGTTCGGACCCACCGTCGACCCAGTACTTC.

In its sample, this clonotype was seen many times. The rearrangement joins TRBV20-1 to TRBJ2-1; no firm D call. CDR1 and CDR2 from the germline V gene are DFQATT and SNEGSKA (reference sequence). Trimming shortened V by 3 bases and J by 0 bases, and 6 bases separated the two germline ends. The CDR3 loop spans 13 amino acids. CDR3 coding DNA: TGCAGTGCTAGCGTTAGCTCCTACAATGAGCAGTTCTTC. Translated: CSASVSSYNEQFF.

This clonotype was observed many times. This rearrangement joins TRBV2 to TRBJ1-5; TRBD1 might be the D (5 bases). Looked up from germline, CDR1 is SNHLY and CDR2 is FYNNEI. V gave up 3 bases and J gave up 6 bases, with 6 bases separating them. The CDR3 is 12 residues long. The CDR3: CASSDRAQPQHF. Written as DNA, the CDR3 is TGTGCCAGCAGTGACAGGGCTCAGCCCCAGCATTTT. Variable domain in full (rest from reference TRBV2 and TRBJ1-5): EPEVTQTPSHQVTQMGQEVILRCVPISNHLYFYWYRQILGQKVEFLVSFYNNEISEKSEIFDDQFSVERPDGSNFTLKIRSTKLEDSAMYFCASSDRAQPQHFGDGTRLSIL.